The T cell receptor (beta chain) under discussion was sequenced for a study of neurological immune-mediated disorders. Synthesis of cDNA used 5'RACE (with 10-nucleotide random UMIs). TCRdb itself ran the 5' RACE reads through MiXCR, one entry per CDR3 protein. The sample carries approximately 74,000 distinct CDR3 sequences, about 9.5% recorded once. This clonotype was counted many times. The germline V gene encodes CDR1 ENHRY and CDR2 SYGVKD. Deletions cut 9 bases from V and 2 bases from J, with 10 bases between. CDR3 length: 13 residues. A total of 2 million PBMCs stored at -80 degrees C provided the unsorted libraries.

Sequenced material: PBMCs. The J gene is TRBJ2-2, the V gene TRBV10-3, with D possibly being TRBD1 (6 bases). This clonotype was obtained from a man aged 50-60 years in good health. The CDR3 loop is CAILDSNTGELFF. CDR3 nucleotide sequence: TGTGCCATTCTGGACAGTAACACCGGGGAGCTGTTTTTT.